This T cell receptor (beta chain) was profiled in a study of OX40 agonist ivuxolimab in advanced cancers. Study-level background: Partial responses, seen in three patients, involved one hepatocellular carcinoma and two cutaneous melanomas.

Points from the study as a whole: CD4+ and CD8+ blood T cells expanded clonally by week 6 at 0.1 to 3.0 mg/kg. Patients with a partial response at 0.1-3.0 mg/kg had among the lowest clonal expansion.

Notes on this clone: What it binds is unknown.

Here immunoSEQ multiplex PCR was the method, and the copy in TCRdb shows in-frame clones only, minus some. The repertoire includes 90,000 to 95,000 clones, approximately 87% of them detected once, and around 4.5% sits in the top ten. This CDR3 has 15 residues. Deletions cut 8 bases from V and 5 bases from J, with 19 bases between. Per germline, CDR1 SGHVS and CDR2 FQNEAQ. The rearrangement uses TRBV7-8 and TRBJ2-1, with D tentatively TRBD2 (5 bases). This sequence originates from an adult with an advanced solid tumor such as melanoma, head and neck, liver or kidney cancer. The input for sequencing was CD4+ or CD8+ T cells sorted from blood, taken in a trial of the OX40 agonist ivuxolimab. CDR3 in DNA: TGTGCCAGCGGCCTCCCGGGGTTATTTCACAATGAGCAGTTCTTC. It is translated as CASGLPGLFHNEQFF.